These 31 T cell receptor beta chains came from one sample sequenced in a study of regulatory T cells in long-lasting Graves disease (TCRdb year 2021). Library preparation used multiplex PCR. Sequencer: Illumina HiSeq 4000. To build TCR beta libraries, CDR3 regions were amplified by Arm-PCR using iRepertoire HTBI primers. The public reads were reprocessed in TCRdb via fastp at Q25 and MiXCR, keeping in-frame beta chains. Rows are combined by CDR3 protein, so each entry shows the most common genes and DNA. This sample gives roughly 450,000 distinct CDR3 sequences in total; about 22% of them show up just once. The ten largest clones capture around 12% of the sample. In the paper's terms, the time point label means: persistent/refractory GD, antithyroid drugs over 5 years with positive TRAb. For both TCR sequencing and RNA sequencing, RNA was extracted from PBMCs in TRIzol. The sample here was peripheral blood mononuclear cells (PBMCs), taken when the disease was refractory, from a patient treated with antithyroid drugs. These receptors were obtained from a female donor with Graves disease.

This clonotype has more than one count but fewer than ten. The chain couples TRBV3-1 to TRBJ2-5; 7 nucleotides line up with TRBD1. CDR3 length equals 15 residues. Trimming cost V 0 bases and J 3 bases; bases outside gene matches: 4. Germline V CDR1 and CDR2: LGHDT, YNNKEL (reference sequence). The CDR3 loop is CASSQESTGEETQYF. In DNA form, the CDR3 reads TGTGCCAGCAGCCAAGAGTCTACAGGGGAAGAGACCCAGTACTTC.

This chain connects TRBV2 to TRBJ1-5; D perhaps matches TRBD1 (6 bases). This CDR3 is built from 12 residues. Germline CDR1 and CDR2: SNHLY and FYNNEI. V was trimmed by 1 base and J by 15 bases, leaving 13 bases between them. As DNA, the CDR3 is TGTGCCAGCAGTGAAGAAGCTAGGGGGTGGCATTTT. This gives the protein CASSEEARGWHF.

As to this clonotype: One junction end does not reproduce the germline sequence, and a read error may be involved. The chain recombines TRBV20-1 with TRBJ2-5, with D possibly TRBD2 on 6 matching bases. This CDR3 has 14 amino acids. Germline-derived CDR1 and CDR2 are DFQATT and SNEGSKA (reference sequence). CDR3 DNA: TGCAGTGCTCCTAATGGAGGGCCCCAAGAGACCCAGCACTTC. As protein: CSAPNGGPQETQHF.

The CDR3 sequence is CASSPSTSGGHVDTQYF. CDR3 DNA sequence: TGTGCCAGCAGCCCATCGACTAGCGGGGGCCACGTGGATACGCAGTATTTT. The rearrangement uses TRBV28 and TRBJ2-3, with 12 positions matching TRBD2. CDR1 and CDR2 from the germline V gene are MDHEN and SYDVKM. This CDR3 is built from 17 residues. V dropped 6 bases and J dropped 6; count of bases not matched to a gene: 13. The complete variable domain, with remaining parts taken from reference TRBV28 and TRBJ2-3, reads DVKVTQSSRYLVKRTGEKVFLECVQDMDHENMFWYRQDPGLGLRLIYFSYDVKMKEKGDIPEGYSVSREKKERFSLILESASTNQTSMYLCASSPSTSGGHVDTQYFGPGTRLTVL.

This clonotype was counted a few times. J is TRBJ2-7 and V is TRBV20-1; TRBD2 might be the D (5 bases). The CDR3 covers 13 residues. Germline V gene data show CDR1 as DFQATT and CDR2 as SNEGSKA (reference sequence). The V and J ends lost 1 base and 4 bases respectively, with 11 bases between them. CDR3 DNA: TGCAGTGCTAGAGTGAGGGCTAGTTACGAGCAGTACTTC. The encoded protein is CSARVRASYEQYF.

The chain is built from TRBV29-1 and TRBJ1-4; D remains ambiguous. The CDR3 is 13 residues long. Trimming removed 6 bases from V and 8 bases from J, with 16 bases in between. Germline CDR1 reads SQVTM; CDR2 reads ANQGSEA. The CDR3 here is CSVGAGFGEKLFF. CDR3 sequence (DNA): TGCAGCGTGGGCGCCGGGTTTGGAGAAAAACTGTTTTTT.

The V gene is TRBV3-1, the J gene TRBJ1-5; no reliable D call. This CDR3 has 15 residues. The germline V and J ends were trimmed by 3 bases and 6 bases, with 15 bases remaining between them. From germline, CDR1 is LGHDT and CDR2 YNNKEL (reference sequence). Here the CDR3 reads CASSHGQKGSQPQHF. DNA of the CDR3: TGTGCCAGCAGCCATGGGCAGAAAGGGAGTCAGCCCCAGCATTTT.

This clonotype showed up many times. The CDR3 spells CASRQLAGPYEQYF. The DNA of the CDR3 is TGTGCCAGCAGGCAACTAGCGGGGCCCTACGAGCAGTACTTC. The rearrangement uses TRBV6-1 and TRBJ2-7; 10 bases fit TRBD2. This CDR3 has 14 residues. CDR1 and CDR2 (germline): MNHNS, SASEGT. Trimming took 6 bases from V and 2 from J; bases not matched to a gene: 4.

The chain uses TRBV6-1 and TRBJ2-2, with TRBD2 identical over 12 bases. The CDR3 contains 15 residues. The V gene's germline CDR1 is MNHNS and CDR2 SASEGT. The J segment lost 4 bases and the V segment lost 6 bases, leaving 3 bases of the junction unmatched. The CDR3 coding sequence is TGTGCCAGCAGCAAGACTAGCGGGAGCACCGGGGAGCTGTTTTTT. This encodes CASSKTSGSTGELFF.

CDR3 residues: CASRRLAGGGYEQYF. The CDR3 region has the DNA TGCGCCAGCAGAAGACTAGCGGGAGGGGGCTACGAGCAGTACTTC. The chain employs TRBV5-1 and TRBJ2-7; 14 bases map to TRBD2. The CDR3 sequence is 15 residues long. With V trimmed by 5 bases and J by 3 bases, 4 bases remained unmatched. CDR1 is SGHRS, CDR2 YFSETQ, per germline. The full variable domain, completed using reference TRBV5-1 and TRBJ2-7, is KAGVTQTPRYLIKTRGQQVTLSCSPISGHRSVSWYQQTPGQGLQFLFEYFSETQRNKGNFPGRFSGRQFSNSRSEMNVSTLELGDSALYLCASRRLAGGGYEQYFGPGTRLTVT.

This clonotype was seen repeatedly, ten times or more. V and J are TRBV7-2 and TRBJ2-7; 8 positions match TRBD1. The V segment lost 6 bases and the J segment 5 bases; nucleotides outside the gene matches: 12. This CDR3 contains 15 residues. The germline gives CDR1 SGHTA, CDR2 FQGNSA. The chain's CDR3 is CASSFQTGGWDEQYF. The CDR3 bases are TGTGCCAGCAGTTTTCAAACAGGGGGTTGGGACGAGCAGTACTTC.

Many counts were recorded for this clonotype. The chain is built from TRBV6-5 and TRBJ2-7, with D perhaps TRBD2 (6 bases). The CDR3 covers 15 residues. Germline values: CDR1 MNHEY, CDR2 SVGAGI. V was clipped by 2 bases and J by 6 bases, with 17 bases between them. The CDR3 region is CASSYQGSGLSEQYF. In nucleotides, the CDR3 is TGTGCCAGCAGTTACCAGGGTAGCGGCCTCTCCGAGCAGTACTTC.

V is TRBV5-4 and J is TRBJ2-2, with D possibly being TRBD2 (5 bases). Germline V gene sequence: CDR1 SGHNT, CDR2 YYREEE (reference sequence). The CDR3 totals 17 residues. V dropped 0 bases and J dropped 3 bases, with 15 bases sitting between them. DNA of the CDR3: TGTGCCAGCAGCTTGGCCCCCAGCGGTAGGGACACCGGGGAGCTGTTTTTT. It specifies CASSLAPSGRDTGELFF.

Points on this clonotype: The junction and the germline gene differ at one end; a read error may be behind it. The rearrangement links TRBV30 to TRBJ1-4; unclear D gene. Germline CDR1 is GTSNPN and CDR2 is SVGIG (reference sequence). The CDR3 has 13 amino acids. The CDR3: CAWSVTGREKPFF. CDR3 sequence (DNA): TGTGCCTGGAGTGTAACCGGCCGAGAAAAACCGTTTTTT.

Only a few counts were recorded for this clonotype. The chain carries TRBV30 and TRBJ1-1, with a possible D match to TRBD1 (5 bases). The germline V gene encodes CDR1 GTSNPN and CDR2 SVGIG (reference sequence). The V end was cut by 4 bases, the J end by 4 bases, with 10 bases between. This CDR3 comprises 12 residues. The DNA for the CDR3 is TGTGCCTGGAATCGACAGCGCACTGAAGCTTTCTTT. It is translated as CAWNRQRTEAFF.

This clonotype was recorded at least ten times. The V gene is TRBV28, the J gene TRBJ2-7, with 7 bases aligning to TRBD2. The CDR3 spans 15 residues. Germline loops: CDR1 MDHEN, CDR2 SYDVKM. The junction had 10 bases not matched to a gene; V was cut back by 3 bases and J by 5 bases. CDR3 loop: CASSFLLAESNEQYF. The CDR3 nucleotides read TGTGCCAGCAGTTTCCTCCTAGCGGAGTCTAACGAGCAGTACTTC.

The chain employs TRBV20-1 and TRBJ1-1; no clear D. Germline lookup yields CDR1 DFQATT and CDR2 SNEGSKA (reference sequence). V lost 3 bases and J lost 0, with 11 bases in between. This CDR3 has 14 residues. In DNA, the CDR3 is TGCAGTGCTAGGATCTGGGAGATGAACACTGAAGCTTTCTTT. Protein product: CSARIWEMNTEAFF.

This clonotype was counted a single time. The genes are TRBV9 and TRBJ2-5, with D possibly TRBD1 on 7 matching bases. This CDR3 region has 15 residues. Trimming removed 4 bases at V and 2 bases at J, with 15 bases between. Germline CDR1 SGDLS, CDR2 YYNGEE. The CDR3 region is CASSQPRGDQETQYF. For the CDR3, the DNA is TGTGCCAGCAGCCAGCCCAGGGGGGATCAAGAGACCCAGTACTTC.

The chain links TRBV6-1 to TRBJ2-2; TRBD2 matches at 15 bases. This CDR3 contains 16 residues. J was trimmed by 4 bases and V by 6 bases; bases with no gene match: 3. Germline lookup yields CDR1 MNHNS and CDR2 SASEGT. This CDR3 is CASSGLAGGGTGELFF. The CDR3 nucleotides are TGTGCCAGCAGCGGACTAGCGGGAGGGGGCACCGGGGAGCTGTTTTTT.

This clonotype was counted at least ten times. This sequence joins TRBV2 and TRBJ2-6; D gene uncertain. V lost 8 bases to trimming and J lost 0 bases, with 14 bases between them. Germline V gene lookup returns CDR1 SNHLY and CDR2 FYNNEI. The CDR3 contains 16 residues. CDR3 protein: CASSTGRSSGANVLTF. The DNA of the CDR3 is TGTGCCAGCTCAACTGGACGCTCCTCTGGGGCCAACGTCCTGACTTTC.

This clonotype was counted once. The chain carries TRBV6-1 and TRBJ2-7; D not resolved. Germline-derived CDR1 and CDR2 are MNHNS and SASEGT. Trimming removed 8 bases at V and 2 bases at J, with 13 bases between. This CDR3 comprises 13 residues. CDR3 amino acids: CASRPGRTYEQYF. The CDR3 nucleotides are TGTGCCAGCCGCCCCGGGCGAACCTACGAGCAGTACTTC.

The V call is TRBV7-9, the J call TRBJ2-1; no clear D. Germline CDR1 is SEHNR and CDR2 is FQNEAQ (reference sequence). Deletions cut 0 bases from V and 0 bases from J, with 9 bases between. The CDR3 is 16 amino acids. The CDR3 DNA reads TGTGCCAGCAGCTTAGCGGCCGGGCCCTCCTACAATGAGCAGTTCTTC. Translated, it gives CASSLAAGPSYNEQFF.

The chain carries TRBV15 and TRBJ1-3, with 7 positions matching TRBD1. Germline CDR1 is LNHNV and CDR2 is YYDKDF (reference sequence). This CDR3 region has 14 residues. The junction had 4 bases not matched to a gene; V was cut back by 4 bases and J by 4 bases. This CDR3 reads CATSIDRVGNTIYF. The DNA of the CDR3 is TGTGCCACCAGCATTGACAGGGTGGGAAACACCATATATTTT.

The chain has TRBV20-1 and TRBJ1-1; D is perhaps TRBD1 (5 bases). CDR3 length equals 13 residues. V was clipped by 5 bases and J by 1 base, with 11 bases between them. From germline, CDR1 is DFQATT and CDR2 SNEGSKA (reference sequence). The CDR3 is CSAGFTGNTEAFF. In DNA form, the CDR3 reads TGCAGTGCTGGATTTACAGGGAACACTGAAGCTTTCTTT.

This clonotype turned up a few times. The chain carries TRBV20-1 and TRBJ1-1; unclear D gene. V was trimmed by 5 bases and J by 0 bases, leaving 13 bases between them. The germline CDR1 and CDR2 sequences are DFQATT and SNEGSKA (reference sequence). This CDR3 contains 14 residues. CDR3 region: CSAGGGLVNTEAFF. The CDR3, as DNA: TGCAGTGCTGGTGGTGGACTAGTGAACACTGAAGCTTTCTTT.

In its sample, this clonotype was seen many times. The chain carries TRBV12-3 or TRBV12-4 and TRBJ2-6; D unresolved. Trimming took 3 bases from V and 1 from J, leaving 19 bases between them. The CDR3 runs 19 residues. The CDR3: CASSLGRGSRFSGANVLTF. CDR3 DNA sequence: TGTGCCAGCAGTTTGGGCCGAGGCAGCCGATTTTCTGGGGCCAACGTCCTGACTTTC.

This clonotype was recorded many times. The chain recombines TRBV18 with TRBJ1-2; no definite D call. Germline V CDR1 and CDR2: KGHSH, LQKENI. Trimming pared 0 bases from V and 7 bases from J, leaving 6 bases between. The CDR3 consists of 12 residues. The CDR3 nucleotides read TGTGCCAGCTCACCACCCGTTGGTGGCTACACCTTC. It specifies CASSPPVGGYTF. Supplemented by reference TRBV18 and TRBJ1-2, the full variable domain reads NAGVMQNPRHLVRRRGQEARLRCSPMKGHSHVYWYRQLPEEGLKFMVYLQKENIIDESGMPKERFSAEFPKEGPSILRIQQVVRGDSAAYFCASSPPVGGYTFGSGTRLTVV.

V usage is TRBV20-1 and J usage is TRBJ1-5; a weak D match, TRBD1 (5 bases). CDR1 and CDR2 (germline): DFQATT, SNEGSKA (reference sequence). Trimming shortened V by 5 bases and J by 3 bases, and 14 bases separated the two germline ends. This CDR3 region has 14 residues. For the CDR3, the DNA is TGCAGTGCTGAACCCTTGGGGGACAATCAGCCCCAGCATTTT. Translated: CSAEPLGDNQPQHF.

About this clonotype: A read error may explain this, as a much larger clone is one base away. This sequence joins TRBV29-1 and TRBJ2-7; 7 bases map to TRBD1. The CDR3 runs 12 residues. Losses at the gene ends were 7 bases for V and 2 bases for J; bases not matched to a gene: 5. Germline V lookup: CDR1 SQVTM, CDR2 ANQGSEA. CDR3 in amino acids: CSAQGDTYEQYF. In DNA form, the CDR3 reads TGCAGCGCTCAGGGGGACACCTACGAGCAGTACTTC.

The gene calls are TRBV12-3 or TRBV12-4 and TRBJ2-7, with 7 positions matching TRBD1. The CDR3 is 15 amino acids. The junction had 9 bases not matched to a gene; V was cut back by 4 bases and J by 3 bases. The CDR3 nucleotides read TGTGCCAGCAGTTCCTACCCGGACAGGCTCTACGAGCAGTACTTC. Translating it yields CASSSYPDRLYEQYF.

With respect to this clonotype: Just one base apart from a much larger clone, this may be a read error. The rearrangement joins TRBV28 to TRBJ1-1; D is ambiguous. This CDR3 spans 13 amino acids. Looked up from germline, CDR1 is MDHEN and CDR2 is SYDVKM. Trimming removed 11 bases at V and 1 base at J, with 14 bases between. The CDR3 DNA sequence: TGTGCCGGCACCGGACGGCGGAACACTGAAGCTTTCTTT. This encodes CAGTGRRNTEAFF.